Shown below are 32 T cell receptor beta chains from a single sample sequenced in a study of T cell clonotyping in hematopoietic cell transplantation. Here immunoSEQ multiplex PCR was the method, and the copy in TCRdb shows in-frame clones only, minus some. The table has approximately 780 clones, 65% to 80% seen once. This sample comprised PBMCs, obtained 30 days after allogeneic stem cell transplant. All receptors come from a female patient under 45 who had an allogeneic stem cell transplant, so the T cells may come from the graft donor. Some clones in this sample may be carry-over from other donors' samples.

The J gene is TRBJ2-3, the V gene TRBV5-1, with D maybe TRBD1 (6 bases). With 2 bases removed from V and 2 bases from J, the gap between germline ends came to 27 bases. Germline V gene sequence: CDR1 SGHRS, CDR2 YFSETQ. The CDR3 is 20 residues long. Written as DNA, the CDR3 is TGCGCCAGCAGCTTTAACGGTTACCAGGGGCAATCGATCATCACAGATACGCAGTATTTT. It codes for CASSFNGYQGQSIITDTQYF.

The chain employs TRBV4-2 and TRBJ1-4; D remains ambiguous. The CDR3 totals 16 residues. Trimming removed 0 bases at V and 0 bases at J, with 8 bases between. The V gene's germline CDR1 is LGHNA and CDR2 YNFKEQ. Here the CDR3 reads CASSQDWPATNEKLFF. Here the CDR3 DNA reads TGTGCCAGCAGCCAAGACTGGCCGGCAACTAATGAAAAACTGTTTTTT.

V usage is TRBV7-9 and J usage is TRBJ1-5; D is undetermined. Trimming took off 1 base at V and 4 bases at J, with 8 bases between the two ends. Germline V CDR1 and CDR2: SEHNR, FQNEAQ (reference sequence). The CDR3 covers 14 residues. The CDR3 sequence: CASSLEGFNQPQHF. As DNA, the CDR3 is TGTGCCAGCAGCTTAGAAGGATTTAATCAGCCCCAGCATTTT.

The chain joins TRBV5-1 to TRBJ2-7; tentatively, D is TRBD2 (6 bases). Trimming pared 5 bases from V and 2 bases from J, leaving 14 bases between. The CDR3 extends over 14 amino acids. Germline CDR1 reads SGHRS; CDR2 reads YFSETQ. The CDR3 loop is CASSPEGGPYEQYF. The CDR3 DNA reads TGCGCCAGCAGTCCCGAGGGAGGTCCCTACGAGCAGTACTTC. The full variable domain, completed using reference TRBV5-1 and TRBJ2-7, is KAGVTQTPRYLIKTRGQQVTLSCSPISGHRSVSWYQQTPGQGLQFLFEYFSETQRNKGNFPGRFSGRQFSNSRSEMNVSTLELGDSALYLCASSPEGGPYEQYFGPGTRLTVT.

The chain couples TRBV28 to TRBJ1-1; maybe TRBD1 (5 bases). Trimming left V 8 bases short and J 1 base short, with 14 bases between. CDR3 size: 14 residues. CDR1 MDHEN and CDR2 SYDVKM come from the germline V gene. Here the CDR3 reads CASVSGEWNTEAFF. The CDR3 region has the DNA TGTGCCAGCGTTTCGGGGGAGTGGAACACTGAAGCTTTCTTT.

The genes are TRBV19 and TRBJ2-1; D remains unclear. Germline V gene sequence: CDR1 LNHDA, CDR2 SQIVND (reference sequence). The CDR3 runs 11 residues. The V end was cut by 9 bases, the J end by 0 bases, with 3 bases between. Written as DNA, the CDR3 is TGTGCCAGCGACTCCTACAATGAGCAGTTCTTC. Its translation: CASDSYNEQFF.

CDR3 sequence: CASSYWGRYNSPLHF. DNA for the CDR3: TGTGCCAGCAGTTACTGGGGCAGGTATAATTCACCCCTCCACTTT. V and J are TRBV6-5 and TRBJ1-6; the D gene is possibly TRBD1 (5 bases). Deletions cut 1 base from V and 4 bases from J, with 8 bases between. The CDR3 totals 15 residues. The germline V gene has CDR1 MNHEY and CDR2 SVGAGI.

This chain links TRBV13 with TRBJ2-5, with TRBD2 identical over 11 bases. The CDR3 totals 16 residues. J gave up 9 bases and V 4 bases, and 13 bases lay outside the gene matches. Germline V gene lookup returns CDR1 PRHDT and CDR2 FYEKMQ (reference sequence). This CDR3 is CASSWTTRLAGGPQYF. In DNA, the CDR3 is TGTGCCAGCAGCTGGACGACAAGGCTAGCGGGGGGTCCCCAGTACTTC.

This clone was observed once. The chain joins TRBV14 to TRBJ1-1; D gene ambiguous. The germline gives CDR1 SGHDN, CDR2 FVKESK. The length of the CDR3 is 13 residues. V was cut by 1 base and J by 5 bases, with 8 bases left in between. The DNA of the CDR3 is TGTGCCAGCAGCCAAGGGCGAAGGACTGAAGCTTTCTTT. Its protein is CASSQGRRTEAFF. Complete variable domain (other parts from reference TRBV14 and TRBJ1-1): EAGVTQFPSHSVIEKGQTVTLRCDPISGHDNLYWYRRVMGKEIKFLLHFVKESKQDESGMPNNRFLAERTGGTYSTLKVQPAELEDSGVYFCASSQGRRTEAFFGQGTRLTVV.

This sequence joins TRBV13 and TRBJ1-6; TRBD1 agrees at 7 bases. CDR1 is PRHDT and CDR2 is FYEKMQ in the germline V gene (reference sequence). V lost 5 bases, J lost 7 bases, and 11 bases stayed unmatched. CDR3 size: 16 residues. The CDR3 region is CASSPKGAAPNSPLHF. CDR3 DNA sequence: TGTGCCAGCAGCCCAAAGGGGGCGGCTCCCAATTCACCCCTCCACTTT.

The chain links TRBV4-3 to TRBJ1-4; the D gene is possibly TRBD1 (5 bases). The CDR3 loop spans 14 amino acids. The ends were cut back, 3 bases at V and 7 bases at J, with 12 bases in the middle. Germline values: CDR1 LGHNA, CDR2 YSLEER. The CDR3 bases are TGCGCCAGCAGCCACCCGGGCGGGGGTGAAAAACTGTTTTTT. Protein: CASSHPGGGEKLFF.

The J gene is TRBJ2-5, the V gene TRBV19; 15 positions agree with TRBD2. There are 15 residues in the CDR3. CDR1 and CDR2 from the germline V gene are LNHDA and SQIVND (reference sequence). Trimming removed 10 bases from V and 4 bases from J; junction bases left unmatched: 7. The CDR3 coding sequence is TGTGCCACCGGATGGACTAGCGGGGGGGGAGAGACCCAGTACTTC. It yields the protein CATGWTSGGGETQYF.

The gene calls are TRBV27 and TRBJ1-1; a weak D match, TRBD1 (5 bases). Trimming stripped 8 bases from V and 0 bases from J, with 16 bases between. The CDR3 runs to 15 residues. The germline CDR1 and CDR2 sequences are MNHEY and SMNVEV (reference sequence). CDR3 loop: CASGDPYGMNTEAFF. CDR3 nucleotides: TGTGCCAGCGGGGACCCTTATGGCATGAACACTGAAGCTTTCTTT.

V is TRBV10-1 and J is TRBJ2-1; D remains unclear. Germline assignment: CDR1 WNHNN and CDR2 SYGVQD (reference sequence). V was trimmed by 5 bases and J by 4 bases, leaving 9 bases between them. The CDR3 is made up of 13 amino acids. The CDR3 protein is CASSTGLYNEQFF. The CDR3 nucleotides read TGCGCCAGCAGTACCGGTTTGTACAATGAGCAGTTCTTC.

V is TRBV5-4 and J is TRBJ2-4, with D maybe TRBD1 (8 bases). The CDR3 spans 13 residues. Germline loops: CDR1 SGHNT, CDR2 YYREEE (reference sequence). V lost 0 bases and J 14 bases, leaving 15 bases between the germline ends. The CDR3 nucleotides read TGTGCCAGCAGCTTGGACGAAACAGGGGGGGAGTACTTC. Its protein product is CASSLDETGGEYF.

The genes are TRBV5-1 and TRBJ2-5; D gene unclear. Germline V CDR1 and CDR2: SGHRS, YFSETQ. The CDR3 is 12 amino acids. Trimming pared 3 bases from V and 5 bases from J, leaving 8 bases between. CDR3 amino acids: CASSSEGETQYF. CDR3 coding DNA: TGCGCCAGCAGCTCCGAAGGGGAGACCCAGTACTTC.

V and J are TRBV19 and TRBJ1-2; the D gene is possibly TRBD1 (5 bases). The length of the CDR3 is 14 residues. Per germline, CDR1 LNHDA and CDR2 SQIVND (reference sequence). V gave up 8 bases and J gave up 4 bases, with 17 bases separating them. CDR3: CASRPAGDRYGYTF. The CDR3 DNA follows: TGTGCCAGTCGACCGGCCGGGGACCGCTATGGCTACACCTTC.

By share, this clone counts as large. This chain joins TRBV2 and TRBJ1-5; no firm D call. CDR1 and CDR2 from the germline V gene are SNHLY and FYNNEI. The CDR3 covers 14 residues. Trimming removed 1 base from V and 5 bases from J, with 9 bases in between. The CDR3 DNA reads TGTGCCAGCAGTGAAGGTTCGATCGATCAGCCCCAGCATTTT. Amino acid sequence: CASSEGSIDQPQHF.

The chain combines TRBV13 with TRBJ2-1; 8 bases are a match to TRBD1. The J segment lost 0 bases and the V segment lost 5 bases, leaving 6 bases of the junction unmatched. CDR1 PRHDT and CDR2 FYEKMQ come from the germline V gene (reference sequence). This CDR3 is 16 amino acids long. Here the CDR3 DNA reads TGTGCCAGCAGCCCCTCAGGGGGCCCCTCCTACAATGAGCAGTTCTTC. Its protein is CASSPSGGPSYNEQFF.

The V gene is TRBV7-2, the J gene TRBJ2-6; 11 nucleotides line up with TRBD2. Trimming at V came to 5 bases and at J to 0 bases, leaving 9 bases not matched to a gene. Germline CDR1 SGHTA, CDR2 FQGNSA. The CDR3 has 19 amino acids. The CDR3 spells CASSRPGLAGASGANVLTF. The CDR3 DNA sequence: TGTGCCAGCAGCCGCCCCGGACTAGCGGGCGCCTCTGGGGCCAACGTCCTGACTTTC. Together with reference TRBV7-2 and TRBJ2-6, the CDR3 gives the full variable domain: GAGVSQSPSNKVTEKGKDVELRCDPISGHTALYWYRQSLGQGLEFLIYFQGNSAPDKSGLPSDRFSAERTGGSVSTLTIQRTQQEDSAVYLCASSRPGLAGASGANVLTFGAGSRLTVL.

The chain recombines TRBV9 with TRBJ2-2, with D unclear. The CDR3 contains 16 residues. Looked up from germline, CDR1 is SGDLS and CDR2 is YYNGEE. V was clipped by 0 bases and J by 0 bases, with 9 bases between them. The CDR3 reads CASSVGGKANTGELFF. CDR3 DNA sequence: TGTGCCAGCAGCGTAGGTGGGAAGGCGAACACCGGGGAGCTGTTTTTT.

The rearrangement links TRBV4-1 to TRBJ1-5; TRBD1 agrees at 7 bases. The CDR3 contains 17 residues. Germline V lookup: CDR1 MGHRA, CDR2 YSYEKL. V was pared by 2 bases and J by 0 bases, with 7 bases of the junction left unmatched. CDR3 nucleotides: TGCGCCAGCAGCCAAAGGGACAGCCCCTATAGCAATCAGCCCCAGCATTTT. Its protein product is CASSQRDSPYSNQPQHF.

This chain links TRBV2 with TRBJ1-4; D is unresolved. The CDR3 loop spans 11 amino acids. The germline CDR1 and CDR2 sequences are SNHLY and FYNNEI. With 7 bases removed from V and 7 bases from J, the gap between germline ends came to 7 bases. In DNA form, the CDR3 reads TGTGCCAGCAAGGTTGGTGAAAAACTGTTTTTT. This codes for CASKVGEKLFF.

The chain employs TRBV7-8 and TRBJ1-2, with D perhaps matching TRBD1 (6 bases). Germline CDR1 reads SGHVS; CDR2 reads FQNEAQ. V was clipped by 1 base and J by 0 bases, with 9 bases between them. The CDR3 is 15 amino acids. CDR3 loop: CASSLGGLANYGYTF. Here the CDR3 DNA reads TGTGCCAGCAGCTTAGGGGGGCTAGCTAACTATGGCTACACCTTC.

The chain has TRBV13 and TRBJ2-7; D ambiguous. V was trimmed by 6 bases and J by 2 bases, leaving 8 bases between them. CDR3 length: 12 amino acids. Germline loops: CDR1 PRHDT, CDR2 FYEKMQ (reference sequence). The CDR3 nucleotides are TGTGCCAGCAGGGGCGGTACCTACGAGCAGTACTTC. Encoded protein: CASRGGTYEQYF.

This clone was recorded a few times. The CDR3 reads CASSGENSGNTIYF. The DNA of the CDR3 is TGTGCCAGCAGCGGGGAGAACTCTGGAAACACCATATATTTT. V is TRBV7-6 and J is TRBJ1-3, with D unclear. The germline V gene encodes CDR1 SGHVS and CDR2 FNYEAQ. There are 14 residues in the CDR3. Between the trimmed V and J ends, which lost 5 bases and 0 bases, there was a span of 8 bases.

The count of this clone is one. The chain is built from TRBV28 and TRBJ2-7; D is unresolved. CDR1 is MDHEN and CDR2 is SYDVKM in the germline V gene. The ends were cut back, 3 bases at V and 6 bases at J, with 3 bases in the middle. This CDR3 region has 10 residues. The CDR3 region is CASSLGEQYF. CDR3 sequence (DNA): TGTGCCAGCAGTTTGGGCGAGCAGTACTTC.

The CDR3 sequence: CASSFGRVWGVMGFF. The CDR3 bases are TGTGCCAGCAGCTTTGGTAGGGTTTGGGGTGTCATGGGTTTCTTT. The chain uses TRBV7-9 and TRBJ1-1; D remains ambiguous. The V and J ends lost 3 bases and 13 bases respectively, with 24 bases between them. The V gene's germline CDR1 is SEHNR and CDR2 FQNEAQ (reference sequence). This CDR3 spans 15 amino acids.

The chain links TRBV18 to TRBJ1-5; D perhaps matches TRBD1 (6 bases). This CDR3 is built from 13 residues. Germline V gene lookup returns CDR1 KGHSH and CDR2 LQKENI. Trimming stripped 3 bases from V and 8 bases from J, with 11 bases between. This chain's CDR3 is CASSPDRFKPQHF. As DNA, the CDR3 is TGTGCCAGCTCACCCGACAGGTTTAAGCCCCAGCATTTT. Supplemented by reference TRBV18 and TRBJ1-5, the full variable domain reads NAGVMQNPRHLVRRRGQEARLRCSPMKGHSHVYWYRQLPEEGLKFMVYLQKENIIDESGMPKERFSAEFPKEGPSILRIQQVVRGDSAAYFCASSPDRFKPQHFGDGTRLSIL.

The J gene is TRBJ2-5, the V gene TRBV4-1, with TRBD2 as a possible D gene (6 bases). V was clipped by 1 base and J by 5 bases, with 14 bases between them. This CDR3 is built from 15 residues. Per the germline V gene, CDR1 is MGHRA and CDR2 is YSYEKL. The chain's CDR3 is CASSQGQLATETQYF. As DNA, the CDR3 is TGCGCCAGCAGCCAAGGCCAACTAGCTACTGAGACCCAGTACTTC.

This sequence joins TRBV30 and TRBJ2-7, with no clear D. The CDR3 runs to 14 residues. CDR1 and CDR2 (germline): GTSNPN, SVGIG (reference sequence). Here the CDR3 reads CAFEAPHGPYEQYF. For the CDR3, the DNA is TGTGCGTTCGAGGCCCCCCACGGCCCCTACGAGCAGTACTTC.

The chain has TRBV7-8 and TRBJ2-6, with 8 bases that match TRBD1. CDR1 is SGHVS, CDR2 FQNEAQ, per germline. The length of the CDR3 is 21 residues. J was trimmed by 6 bases and V by 2 bases; bases with no gene match: 21. CDR3 protein: CASSLNLPGGGWGYLANVLTF. DNA for the CDR3: TGTGCCAGCAGCTTAAATCTTCCAGGGGGCGGTTGGGGTTATTTGGCCAACGTCCTGACTTTC.